Listed below are T cell receptor beta chains from one sample, sequenced in a study of cytomegalovirus exposure and HLA in healthy donors. Sequencing used immunoSEQ multiplex PCR; TCRdb keeps in-frame clones, though not all of them. The data contain roughly 150,000 clones, 65% to 85% of them singletons. Sequenced material: PBMCs. The receptors were sampled from a woman aged 35 to 49 in good health and CMV-seropositive. CDR3s include the opening cysteine and the closing phenylalanine or tryptophan. Fields, in order: clone size, V gene, J gene, D gene, CDR3 protein, CDR3 DNA. The D gene is left open where the match is weak. Only some rows state a clone size, as once, few, many or a class for expanded clones.

NA	TRBV5-1	TRBJ2-7	TRBD1	CASRTTQGATYEQYF	TGCGCCAGCAGAACCACACAGGGGGCTACCTACGAGCAGTACTTC
NA	TRBV30	TRBJ1-6	TRBD1	CAWRGQINSPLHF	TGTGCCTGGAGGGGACAGATTAATTCACCCCTCCACTTT
NA	TRBV6-5	TRBJ1-1	TRBD1	CASRDWTGGYTEAFF	TGTGCCAGCAGAGATTGGACAGGGGGATACACTGAAGCTTTCTTT
NA	TRBV1	TRBJ2-7	NA	CTSSRSGSHEQYF	TGCACCAGCAGCCGTAGCGGGAGCCACGAGCAGTACTTC
NA	TRBV28	TRBJ1-2	NA	CASSLPAGVRYGYTF	TGTGCCAGCAGTTTACCCGCAGGGGTGCGCTATGGCTACACCTTC
NA	TRBV7-2	TRBJ2-7	NA	CASSLAGGLFSYEQYF	TGTGCCAGCAGCTTAGCCGGCGGACTCTTTTCCTACGAGCAGTACTTC
NA	TRBV6-1	TRBJ1-1	NA	CASRYQGKVTEAFF	TGTGCCAGCAGATATCAGGGAAAAGTCACTGAAGCTTTCTTT
NA	TRBV2	TRBJ2-5	NA	CAQGGGRGETQYF	TGTGCCCAAGGAGGGGGCCGAGGAGAGACCCAGTACTTC
few	TRBV19	TRBJ2-5	TRBD2	CASRPGTMEETQYF	TGTGCCAGTAGACCGGGGACTATGGAAGAGACCCAGTACTTC
NA	TRBV6-1	TRBJ2-1	TRBD2	CASSEVVFWTSGWEQFF	TGTGCCAGCAGTGAAGTCGTTTTTTGGACTAGCGGATGGGAGCAGTTCTTC
NA	TRBV5-6	TRBJ2-2	NA	CASSPTGRIGELFF	TGTGCCAGCAGCCCGACAGGAAGGATCGGGGAGCTGTTTTTT
NA	TRBV7-9	TRBJ2-1	NA	CASPRVGRGTYNEQFF	TGTGCCAGCCCCAGGGTGGGCAGGGGCACCTACAATGAGCAGTTCTTC
NA	TRBV9	TRBJ2-5	NA	CASSADFLETQYF	TGTGCCAGCAGCGCGGACTTCCTCGAGACCCAGTACTTC
NA	TRBV11-2	TRBJ2-1	TRBD2	CASSSSGLEQFF	TGTGCCAGCAGCTCTAGCGGGTTAGAGCAGTTCTTC
few	TRBV19	TRBJ1-2	TRBD1	CASSTWDRSYGYTF	TGTGCCAGTAGTACCTGGGACAGAAGCTATGGCTACACCTTC
NA	TRBV20-1	TRBJ1-1	NA	CSASKAFF	TGCAGTGCTAGTAAAGCTTTCTTT
few	TRBV28	TRBJ1-3	NA	CASSLRTVFSGNTIYF	TGTGCCAGCAGTTTAAGAACGGTCTTCTCTGGAAACACCATATATTTT
NA	TRBV28	TRBJ2-1	TRBD2	CASGGGSYNEQFF	TGTGCCTCGGGGGGAGGGTCCTACAATGAGCAGTTCTTC
few	TRBV28	TRBJ1-5	TRBD1	CASSLSTGVRNQPQHF	TGTGCCAGCAGTTTATCTACAGGGGTGCGCAATCAGCCCCAGCATTTT
NA	TRBV28	TRBJ1-2	TRBD1	CASSLPGQGGDGYTF	TGTGCCAGCAGTTTGCCGGGACAGGGAGGGGATGGCTACACCTTC
NA	TRBV29-1	TRBJ2-1	NA	CSVEGAPTFSYNEQFF	TGCAGCGTTGAGGGGGCGCCCACATTCTCCTACAATGAGCAGTTCTTC
few	TRBV5-1	TRBJ1-1	NA	CASSLFGEGEAFF	TGCGCCAGCAGCTTGTTCGGCGAGGGTGAAGCTTTCTTT
NA	TRBV6-5	TRBJ1-6	TRBD1	CASRETGDSPLHF	TGTGCCAGCAGAGAAACAGGGGATTCACCCCTCCACTTT
NA	TRBV27	TRBJ2-1	TRBD2	CASSLRAGGPYNEQFF	TGTGCCAGCAGTTTAAGAGCGGGAGGGCCTTACAATGAGCAGTTCTTC
NA	TRBV19	TRBJ1-6	TRBD1	CASSKGQSNSPLHF	TGTGCCAGTAGTAAGGGACAGAGTAATTCACCCCTCCACTTT
NA	TRBV7-9	TRBJ2-1	TRBD2	CASSFVSGGPYNEQFF	TGTGCCAGCAGCTTCGTTAGCGGGGGTCCCTACAATGAGCAGTTCTTC
few	TRBV5-6	TRBJ1-3	NA	CASSRRAMSGNTIYF	TGTGCCAGCAGCAGGAGGGCAATGTCTGGAAACACCATATATTTT
NA	TRBV28	TRBJ2-7	TRBD1	CASSSHGTATYEQYF	TGTGCCAGCAGTTCCCACGGGACAGCAACCTACGAGCAGTACTTC
NA	TRBV28	TRBJ1-2	TRBD1	CASSQTRQGGYTF	TGTGCCAGCAGTCAGACCAGACAGGGAGGCTACACCTTC
once	TRBV9	TRBJ2-7	TRBD2	CASSPGGGGTYEQYF	TGTGCCAGCAGCCCTGGGGGGGGAGGGACCTACGAGCAGTACTTC
NA	TRBV27	TRBJ2-1	TRBD2	CASSLSSTSAAYNEQFF	TGTGCCAGCAGTTTATCCTCTACTAGCGCGGCCTACAATGAGCAGTTCTTC
NA	TRBV5-1	TRBJ2-1	TRBD2	CASSLDGTSRREQFF	TGCGCCAGCAGCTTGGATGGGACTAGCCGGAGGGAGCAGTTCTTC
NA	TRBV5-1	TRBJ2-7	NA	CASSSYSRDMTSYYEQYF	TGCGCCAGCAGCTCCTATTCGAGGGACATGACCTCCTACTACGAGCAGTACTTC
NA	TRBV2	TRBJ2-5	TRBD1	CANDRGPETQYF	TGTGCCAACGACAGGGGGCCGGAGACCCAGTACTTC
NA	TRBV7-8	TRBJ2-7	NA	CASSLELGEQYF	TGTGCCAGCAGCTTGGAGCTGGGCGAGCAGTACTTC
NA	TRBV15	TRBJ2-7	TRBD2	CATSRGGGLPYEQYF	TGTGCCACCAGCAGAGGCGGGGGGCTTCCCTACGAGCAGTACTTC
NA	TRBV6-5	TRBJ2-1	TRBD1	CASRQGDEQFF	TGTGCCAGCAGACAGGGGGATGAGCAGTTCTTC
NA	TRBV2	TRBJ1-1	NA	CASRVDSLNTEAFF	TGTGCCAGCAGGGTGGACAGCTTGAACACTGAAGCTTTCTTT
NA	TRBV5-4	TRBJ2-2	TRBD2	CASSLALAVSNTGELFF	TGTGCCAGCAGCTTGGCCCTAGCGGTCTCGAACACCGGGGAGCTGTTTTTT
NA	TRBV7-2	TRBJ2-2	TRBD2	CASRFRLAGGRELFF	TGTGCCAGCAGATTCCGACTAGCGGGGGGGCGGGAGCTGTTTTTT
NA	TRBV4-3	TRBJ2-7	TRBD2	CASSQDRRGGGAYEQYF	TGCGCCAGCAGCCAAGATCGCCGGGGCGGGGGGGCTTACGAGCAGTACTTC
NA	TRBV7-6	TRBJ2-7	NA	CASSLGFRGRVGEQYF	TGTGCCAGCAGCTTAGGGTTCAGGGGCAGGGTGGGGGAGCAGTACTTC
NA	TRBV19	TRBJ2-5	TRBD2	CASSSTSGKQETQYF	TGTGCCAGTAGTTCGACTAGCGGGAAACAAGAGACCCAGTACTTC
NA	TRBV15	TRBJ2-1	TRBD2	CATSREGGVNEQFF	TGTGCCACCAGCAGAGAGGGAGGGGTCAATGAGCAGTTCTTC
NA	TRBV5-1	TRBJ2-7	TRBD2	CASSRVYSQREGEQYF	TGCGCCAGCAGCCGAGTGTATTCCCAGAGGGAGGGCGAGCAGTACTTC
NA	TRBV18	TRBJ2-5	TRBD1	CASSPETGTVGTQYF	TGTGCCAGCTCACCAGAAACCGGGACAGTAGGGACCCAGTACTTC
NA	TRBV13	TRBJ2-7	TRBD1	CASSLGEGPGQDEQYF	TGTGCCAGCAGCTTAGGTGAGGGGCCGGGACAGGACGAGCAGTACTTC
NA	TRBV28	TRBJ2-6	TRBD2	CASSPLTGPAGGANVLTF	TGTGCCAGCAGCCCTCTTACCGGGCCAGCGGGAGGGGCCAACGTCCTGACTTTC
NA	TRBV21-1	TRBJ2-2	NA	CASSNPIKRENTGELFF	TGTGCCAGCAGCAACCCCATAAAGCGGGAGAACACCGGGGAGCTGTTTTTT
NA	TRBV25-1	TRBJ2-3	NA	CASSEYIGGGTDTQYF	TGTGCCAGCAGTGAATATATCGGGGGAGGCACAGATACGCAGTATTTT
once	TRBV7-2	TRBJ1-3	NA	CASREGMGGNTIYF	TGTGCCAGCAGGGAGGGGATGGGAGGAAACACCATATATTTT